A single sample is the source of the 10 T cell receptor beta chains below, sequenced in a study of blood T cell repertoires in COVID-19. The repertoire was sequenced with immunoSEQ multiplex PCR; TCRdb's copy has only in-frame clones and lacks some. The sample has 85,000 to 130,000 clones; roughly 92% are singletons. Sequenced sample: peripheral blood. Receptor source: a man aged 65 to 79 with acute or convalescent COVID-19.

J is TRBJ2-5 and V is TRBV7-9, with 8 bases that match TRBD2. The J segment lost 4 bases and the V segment lost 2 bases, leaving 3 bases of the junction unmatched. In germline, CDR1 is SEHNR, CDR2 FQNEAQ (reference sequence). The length of the CDR3 is 14 residues. CDR3 region: CASSLLAGGETQYF. CDR3 in DNA: TGTGCCAGCAGCTTACTAGCGGGTGGAGAGACCCAGTACTTC. Combining the CDR3 with reference TRBV7-9 and TRBJ2-5 gives the whole variable domain DTGVSQNPRHKITKRGQNVTFRCDPISEHNRLYWYRQTLGQGPEFLTYFQNEAQLEKSRLLSDRFSAERPKGSFSTLEIQRTEQGDSAMYLCASSLLAGGETQYFGPGTRLLVL.

The V call is TRBV7-6, the J call TRBJ1-2; possibly TRBD1 for D (6 bases). This CDR3 is built from 14 residues. With 2 bases removed from V and 6 bases from J, the gap between germline ends came to 13 bases. The germline V gene encodes CDR1 SGHVS and CDR2 FNYEAQ. This CDR3 is CASSLNQGQDGYTF. CDR3 DNA: TGTGCCAGCAGCTTAAACCAGGGGCAGGATGGCTACACCTTC. The complete variable domain, with remaining parts taken from reference TRBV7-6 and TRBJ1-2, reads GAGVSQSPRYKVTKRGQDVALRCDPISGHVSLYWYRQALGQGPEFLTYFNYEAQQDKSGLPNDRFSAERPEGSISTLTIQRTEQRDSAMYRCASSLNQGQDGYTFGSGTRLTVV.

The rearrangement uses TRBV10-1 and TRBJ1-2, with D uncertain. V lost 0 bases to trimming and J lost 8 bases, with 22 bases between them. Germline V gene sequence: CDR1 WNHNN, CDR2 SYGVQD (reference sequence). The CDR3 totals 17 residues. The chain's CDR3 is CASSESLSGGRLHGYTF. CDR3 DNA: TGCGCCAGCAGTGAGTCGTTATCGGGAGGCAGGTTGCACGGCTACACCTTC.

V gene TRBV6-5 combines with J gene TRBJ1-6; 7 bases align to TRBD1. The V gene end was trimmed by 4 bases and the J gene end by 8 bases; junction bases not matched to a gene: 8. Germline CDR1 reads MNHEY; CDR2 reads SVGAGI. The CDR3 is made up of 15 amino acids. Here the CDR3 reads CASSLSGTDYSPLHF. The CDR3 DNA reads as TGTGCCAGCAGTTTATCCGGGACAGACTATTCACCCCTCCACTTT.

The chain carries TRBV27 and TRBJ2-1; 10 nucleotides line up with TRBD1. This CDR3 region has 13 residues. V was clipped by 8 bases and J by 4 bases; unmatched bases: 2. Germline CDR1 reads MNHEY; CDR2 reads SMNVEV (reference sequence). The CDR3 here is CASRGQGYNEQFF. CDR3 DNA sequence: TGTGCCAGCCGGGGACAGGGGTACAATGAGCAGTTCTTC.

This chain links TRBV2 with TRBJ2-2; 9 bases are shared with TRBD1. The J segment lost 0 bases and the V segment lost 7 bases, leaving 6 bases of the junction unmatched. CDR3 length: 16 amino acids. Germline lookup yields CDR1 SNHLY and CDR2 FYNNEI. The CDR3 DNA sequence: TGTGCCAGCAACAACAGGGGGCCATCGAACACCGGGGAGCTGTTTTTT. This sequence encodes CASNNRGPSNTGELFF.

The chain links TRBV6-2 or TRBV6-3 to TRBJ1-6; D ambiguous. The CDR3 is 14 amino acids. CDR1 is MNHEY, CDR2 SVGEGT, per germline. V was shortened by 4 bases and J by 0 bases, with 4 bases between the two germline ends. CDR3 protein: CASSFLSYNSPLHF. CDR3 DNA sequence: TGTGCCAGCAGTTTTCTCTCCTATAATTCACCCCTCCACTTT.

The chain recombines TRBV5-3 with TRBJ2-7, with 7 bases aligning to TRBD2. TRBV5-3 is placed among ORFs of uncertain function. CDR3 size: 16 residues. The trim removed 0 bases at V and 6 bases at J, leaving 12 bases unmatched. The CDR3 region is CARSLEIRGRAFEQYF. The DNA for the CDR3 is TGTGCCAGAAGCTTGGAGATACGGGGGAGGGCGTTCGAGCAGTACTTC.

The rearrangement joins TRBV28 to TRBJ1-6; D is perhaps TRBD1 (6 bases). V was clipped by 8 bases and J by 11 bases, with 16 bases between them. This CDR3 has 13 amino acids. Germline values: CDR1 MDHEN, CDR2 SYDVKM. CDR3 region: CASAAGEGTPLHF. DNA of the CDR3: TGTGCCAGCGCGGCAGGGGAAGGGACACCCCTCCACTTT.

The chain joins TRBV5-1 to TRBJ2-5, with 11 bases matching TRBD2. This CDR3 region has 17 residues. Germline values: CDR1 SGHRS, CDR2 YFSETQ. With V trimmed by 5 bases and J by 2 bases, 11 bases remained unmatched. CDR3 DNA: TGCGCCAGCAGAGTTAGCGGGGGGGCCCGTGGGCAAGAGACCCAGTACTTC. This codes for CASRVSGGARGQETQYF.